This TCR beta chain was sequenced for a study of OX40 agonist ivuxolimab in advanced cancers. Across the whole study: Clinicians treated patients with ivuxolimab, an agonistic anti-OX40 (CD134) antibody. Prior checkpoint blockade (anti-PD-1, anti-PD-L1 or anti-CTLA-4) was permitted; over 30% had it. General study points: Dosing at 0.1 to 3.0 mg/kg was accompanied by clonal expansion of CD4+ and CD8+ blood T cells by week 6.

Patients were ruled out by autoimmune disease history or systemic immunosuppression. This table comes from immunoSEQ multiplex PCR, and its TCRdb copy is limited to in-frame clones, with some not included. The sample comprises 100,000 or so clones, roughly 90% of which are singletons, and approximately 0.16% rests with the top ten. Germline CDR1 SGHNT, CDR2 YYREEE (reference sequence). The CDR3 totals 15 residues. V gave up 3 bases and J gave up 2 bases; unmatched junction bases: 3. With regard to this clone: Its cognate antigen is unknown.

The source of this sequence is an adult with an advanced solid tumor such as melanoma, head and neck, liver or kidney cancer. This specimen was CD4+ or CD8+ T cells sorted from blood, taken in a trial of the OX40 agonist ivuxolimab. The chain recombines TRBV5-4 with TRBJ2-3, with TRBD2 matching 10 bases. This CDR3 reads CASSYGTSVTDTQYF. The CDR3 bases are TGTGCCAGCAGCTACGGGACTAGCGTCACAGATACGCAGTATTTT.